The T cell receptor (beta chain) described here comes from a study of graft-versus-host responses after intestinal transplantation (dated by TCRdb to 2020 to 2022). General notes on the study: The transplants that recipients got were multivisceral, liver-intestinal, or isolated intestinal. Every recipient was given anti-thymocyte globulin induction, then maintenance tacrolimus and steroids for about 3 years. Graft-versus-host and host-versus-graft alloreactive T cell clones were tracked in the graft, circulation and bone marrow after intestinal transplantation using bulk TCR-beta CDR3 sequencing. To identify alloreactive clones, pre-transplant mixed lymphocyte reaction products were sequenced and then compared with unstimulated pre-transplant donor and recipient T cells. The cohort enrolled approximately 24 intestinal transplant recipients, one of whom was a retransplant, and a few patients without pretransplant specimens were excluded. Donor T cell macrochimerism was defined as a peak of at least 4% donor T cells among recipient peripheral blood mononuclear cells. Rather than being sequenced by the commercial service, samples from a few later patients were sequenced in-house on an Illumina MiSeq and processed with MiXCR.

Unmatched junction bases come to 7, with V trimmed by 0 bases and J by 5 bases. Its CDR3 holds 19 amino acids, cysteine through phenylalanine. Only the CDR3 part of the read is kept: 57 bases, read in frame from the first base. In the germline V gene, CDR1 corresponds to SGDLS and CDR2 to YYNGEE. Points on this clone: There is no known antigen for this receptor. Nothing much larger sits one base from this clone, and base qualities are not available.

The library was obtained by the immunoSEQ multiplex PCR assay. For most patients, high-throughput TCR-beta CDR3 sequencing of genomic DNA was performed by Adaptive Biotechnologies. On the authors' methods: Adaptive's ImmunoSEQ software supplied the TCR sequencing data for 15 to 20 patients, while MiXCR and VDJtools were used to process a few other patients. CDR3 nucleotide sequences shared between donor and recipient were removed because the origin of such sequences could not be assigned. To count as alloreactive, a clone needed at least 2-fold expansion over unstimulated cells and a minimum CFSE-low frequency of 0.002% (template counts) or 0.001% (read counts). Clones were considered mappable if detected in sequenced pre-transplant spleen, lymph node, or MLR CFSE-low populations of the donor or recipient. Cumulative frequency of alloreactive clones was calculated as a percentage of all sequences weighted by copy number. TCRdb carries this immuneACCESS record with in-frame sequences only. Its versions omit some clonotypes, under half of them owing to an unresolved V gene in the studies checked, with the rest unexplained. For V, J and clone size, that table is used; D and trimming come from the DNA. The sample table contains roughly 10,000 clones; only one count was recorded for approximately 92% of them. About 5.1% of the sample is in the top ten clones.

Blood samples were collected up to 4 times in the first month after transplant and then at least monthly when available. What the study reported, not specific to this receptor: GvH clones turned up in recipient bone marrow, with some appearing earlier in ileal mucosa or blood, a pattern consistent with an intestinal mucosal origin. In the allografts of patients with donor T cell macrochimerism, GvH to HvG T cell clonal ratios were high. Early after transplant, peak levels of circulating GvH clones were found to be associated with declines in HvG clones. The conclusions were limited by the relatively low number and heterogeneity of the intestinal transplant patients.

Sequences were derived from PBMCs, sampled about 70 days after transplant. This TCR was sampled from a human patient who received an intestinal transplant, so some T cells may come from the graft donor. Recombination joined TRBV9 with TRBJ2-2, with 16 bases in between that match TRBD2. The DNA reads TGTGCCAGCAGCGTAGGGGGACTAGCGGGAGGGCCTCGGACCGGGGAGCTGTTTTTT. It specifies CASSVGGLAGGPRTGELFF.